Sequencing of this TCR beta chain was carried out in a study of cytomegalovirus exposure and HLA in healthy donors. Study-level results: For cytomegalovirus status, the classifier reportedly gave diagnoses with high specificity and sensitivity.

The PCR used 60 Vbeta and 13 Jbeta primers. Assay used: immunoSEQ multiplex PCR; TCRdb lists only in-frame clones, some missing. The sample records about 67,000 clones, approximately 67% being singletons. Concerning this clone itself: The antigen remains undetermined.

Germline V gene data show CDR1 as MNHNY and CDR2 as SVGAGI (reference sequence). Between the trimmed V and J ends, which lost 5 bases and 10 bases, there was a span of 11 bases. This CDR3 is built from 11 residues. Regarding donors, all were healthy bone marrow donors. The sample comprised PBMCs. The receptor comes from a woman between 25 and 40 years old in good health and CMV-seronegative. The rearrangement joins TRBV6-6 to TRBJ1-2; maybe TRBD1 (5 bases). DNA for the CDR3: TGTGCCAGCAGTGAGGCAGGGTCCTACACCTTC. It yields the protein CASSEAGSYTF.